This T cell receptor beta chain was retrieved from a study of blood T cell repertoires in COVID-19. Study background: The United States, Italy and Spain provided the acute and convalescent COVID-19 samples. PBMCs, B-cell-depleted T cells, or T cells were the source of the cDNA or gDNA that made up the material.

This clone occurred a few times. Original analysis: Amplification from reference gene primers served as the basis for estimated nucleated cell counts. Produced via immunoSEQ multiplex PCR; TCRdb's table is partial and in-frame only. V and J calls and clone size are as listed in that table; D and trimming were resolved from the DNA. The table records tens of thousands of clones, under 85% of them present only once. The CDR3 contains 16 residues. V dropped 4 bases and J dropped 1; count of bases not matched to a gene: 3. Germline V gene data show CDR1 as SGHNT and CDR2 as YYREEE (reference sequence). This rearrangement joins TRBV5-4 to TRBJ2-2; 11 bases line up with TRBD2. This TCR came from a human donor in a cohort sampled during active COVID-19. The sample taken for sequencing was peripheral blood. CDR3 in DNA: TGTGCCAGCAGCCTAGGGACTAGCGGGAACACCGGGGAGCTGTTTTTT. The encoded protein is CASSLGTSGNTGELFF.